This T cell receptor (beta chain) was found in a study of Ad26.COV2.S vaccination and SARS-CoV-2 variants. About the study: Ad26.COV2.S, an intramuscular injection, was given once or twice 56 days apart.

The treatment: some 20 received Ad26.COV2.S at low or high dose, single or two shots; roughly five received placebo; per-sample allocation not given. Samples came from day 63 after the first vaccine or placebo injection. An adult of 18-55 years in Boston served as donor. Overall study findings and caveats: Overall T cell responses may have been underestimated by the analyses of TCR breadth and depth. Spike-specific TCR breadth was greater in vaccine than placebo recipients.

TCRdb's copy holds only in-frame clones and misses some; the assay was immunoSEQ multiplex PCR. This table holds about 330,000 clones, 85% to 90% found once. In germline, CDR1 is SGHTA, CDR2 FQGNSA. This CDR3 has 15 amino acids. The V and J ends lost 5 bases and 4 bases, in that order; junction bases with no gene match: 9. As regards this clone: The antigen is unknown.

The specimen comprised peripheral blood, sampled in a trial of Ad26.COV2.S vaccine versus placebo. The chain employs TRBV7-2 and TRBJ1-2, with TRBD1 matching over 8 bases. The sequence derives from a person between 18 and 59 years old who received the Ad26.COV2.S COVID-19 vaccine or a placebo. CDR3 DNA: TGTGCCAGCAGCCCTCGAGGACAGGGATTCTATGGCTACACCTTC. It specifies CASSPRGQGFYGYTF.